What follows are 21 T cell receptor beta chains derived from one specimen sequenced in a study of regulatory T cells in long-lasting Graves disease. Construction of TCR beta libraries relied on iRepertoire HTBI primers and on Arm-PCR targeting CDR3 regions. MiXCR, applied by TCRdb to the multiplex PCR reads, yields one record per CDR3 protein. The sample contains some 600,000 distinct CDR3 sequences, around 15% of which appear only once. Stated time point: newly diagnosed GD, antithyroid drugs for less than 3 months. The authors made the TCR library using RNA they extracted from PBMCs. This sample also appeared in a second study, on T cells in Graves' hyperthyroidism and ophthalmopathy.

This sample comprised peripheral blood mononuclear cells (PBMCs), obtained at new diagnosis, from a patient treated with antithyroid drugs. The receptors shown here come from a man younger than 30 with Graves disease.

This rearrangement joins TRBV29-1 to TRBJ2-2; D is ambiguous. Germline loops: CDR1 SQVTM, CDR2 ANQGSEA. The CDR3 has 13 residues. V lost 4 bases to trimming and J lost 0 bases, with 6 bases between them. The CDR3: CSVVTSNTGELFF. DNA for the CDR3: TGCAGCGTTGTCACCTCGAACACCGGGGAGCTGTTTTTT.

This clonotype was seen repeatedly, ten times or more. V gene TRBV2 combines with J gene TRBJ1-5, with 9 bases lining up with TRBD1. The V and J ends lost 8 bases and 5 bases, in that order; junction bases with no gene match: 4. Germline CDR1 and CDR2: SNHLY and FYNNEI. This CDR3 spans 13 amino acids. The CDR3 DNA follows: TGTGCCAGCCGGACAGGGGAGGATCAGCCCCAGCATTTT. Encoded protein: CASRTGEDQPQHF.

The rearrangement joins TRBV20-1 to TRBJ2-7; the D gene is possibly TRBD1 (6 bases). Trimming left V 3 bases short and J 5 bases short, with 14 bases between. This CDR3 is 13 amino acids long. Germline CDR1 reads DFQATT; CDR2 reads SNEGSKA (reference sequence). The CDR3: CSARDSLRDEQYF. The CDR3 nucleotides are TGCAGTGCTAGGGACAGCCTCCGAGACGAGCAGTACTTC.

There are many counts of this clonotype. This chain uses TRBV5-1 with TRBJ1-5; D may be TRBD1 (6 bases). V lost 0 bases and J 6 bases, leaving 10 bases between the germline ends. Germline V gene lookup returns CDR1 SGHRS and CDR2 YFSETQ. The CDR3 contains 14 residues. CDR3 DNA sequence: TGCGCCAGCAGCTTGGGGAGGGGGGGTCAGCCCCAGCATTTT. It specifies CASSLGRGGQPQHF.

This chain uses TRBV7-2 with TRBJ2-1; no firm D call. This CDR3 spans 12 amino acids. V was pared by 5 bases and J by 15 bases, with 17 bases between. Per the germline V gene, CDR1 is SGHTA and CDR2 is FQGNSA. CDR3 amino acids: CASSIPGYYRFF. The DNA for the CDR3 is TGTGCCAGCAGCATACCAGGTTATTATCGGTTCTTC.

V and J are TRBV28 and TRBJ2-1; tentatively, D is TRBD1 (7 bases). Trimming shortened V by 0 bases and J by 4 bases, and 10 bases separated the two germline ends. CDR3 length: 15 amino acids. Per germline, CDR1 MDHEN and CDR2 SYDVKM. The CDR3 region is CASSLWTGRYNEQFF. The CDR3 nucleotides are TGTGCCAGCAGTTTATGGACAGGGAGGTACAATGAGCAGTTCTTC.

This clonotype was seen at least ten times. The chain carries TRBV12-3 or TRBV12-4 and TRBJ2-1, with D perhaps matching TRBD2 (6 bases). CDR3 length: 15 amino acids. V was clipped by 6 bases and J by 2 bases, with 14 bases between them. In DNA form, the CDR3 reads TGTGCCAGCAGCCCACTAGCTCTACCCTACAATGAGCAGTTCTTC. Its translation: CASSPLALPYNEQFF.

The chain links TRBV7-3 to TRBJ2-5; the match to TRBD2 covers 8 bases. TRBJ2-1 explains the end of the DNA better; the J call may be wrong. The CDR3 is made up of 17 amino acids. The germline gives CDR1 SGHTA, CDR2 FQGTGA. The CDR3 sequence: CASSLVVAGSPLNEQFF. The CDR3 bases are TGTGCCAGCAGCCTCGTGGTAGCGGGATCCCCCCTCAATGAGCAGTTCTTC.

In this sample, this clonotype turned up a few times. The CDR3 region has the DNA TGCAGTGCTACTAGGACAGACCTAAACATTCAGTACTTC. Amino acids: CSATRTDLNIQYF. The chain uses TRBV20-1 and TRBJ2-4; possible D gene TRBD1, 6 bases. Trimming removed 4 bases from V and 6 bases from J, with 13 bases in between. CDR1 is DFQATT and CDR2 is SNEGSKA in the germline V gene (reference sequence). CDR3 length: 13 amino acids.

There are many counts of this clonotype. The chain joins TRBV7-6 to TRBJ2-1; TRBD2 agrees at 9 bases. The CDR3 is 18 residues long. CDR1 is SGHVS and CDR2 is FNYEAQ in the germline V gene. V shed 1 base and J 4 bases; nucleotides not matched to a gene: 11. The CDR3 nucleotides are TGTGCCAGCAGCTTAGAGGAGGATGCTAGCGGGGAATACAATGAGCAGTTCTTC. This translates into CASSLEEDASGEYNEQFF.

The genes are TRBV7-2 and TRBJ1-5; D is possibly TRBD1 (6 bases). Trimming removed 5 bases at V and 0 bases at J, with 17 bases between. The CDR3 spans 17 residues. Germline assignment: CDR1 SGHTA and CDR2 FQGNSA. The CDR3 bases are TGTGCCAGCAGCCTTTTAGAAGCGACAGGTAGCAATCAGCCCCAGCATTTT. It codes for CASSLLEATGSNQPQHF.

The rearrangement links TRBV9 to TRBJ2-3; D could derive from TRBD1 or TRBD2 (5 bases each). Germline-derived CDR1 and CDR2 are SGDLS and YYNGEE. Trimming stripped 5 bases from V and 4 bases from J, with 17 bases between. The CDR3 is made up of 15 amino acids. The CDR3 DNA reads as TGTGCCAGCAGTCCCCGGGGCGGCGGCGCAGATACGCAGTATTTT. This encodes CASSPRGGGADTQYF. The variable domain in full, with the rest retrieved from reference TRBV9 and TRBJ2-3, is DSGVTQTPKHLITATGQRVTLRCSPRSGDLSVYWYQQSLDQGLQFLIQYYNGEERAKGNILERFSAQQFPDLHSELNLSSLELGDSALYFCASSPRGGGADTQYFGPGTRLTVL.

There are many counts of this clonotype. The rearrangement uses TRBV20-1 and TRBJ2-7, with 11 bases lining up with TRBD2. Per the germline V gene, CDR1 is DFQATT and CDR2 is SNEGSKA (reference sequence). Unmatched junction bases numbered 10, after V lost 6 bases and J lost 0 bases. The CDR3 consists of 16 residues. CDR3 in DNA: TGCAGTGCACACGGGACTAGCGGAAGGAGCTCCTACGAGCAGTACTTC. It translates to CSAHGTSGRSSYEQYF.

The CDR3 loop reads CASSQGTGANEQFF. The CDR3 DNA reads as TGTGCCAGCAGCCAAGGGACAGGTGCAAATGAGCAGTTCTTC. The rearrangement uses TRBV16 and TRBJ2-1; 8 bases match TRBD1. Germline CDR1 reads KGHSY; CDR2 reads FQNENV. Germline trimming cut 2 bases from V and 7 bases from J; bases unmatched to any gene: 4. This CDR3 is built from 14 residues.

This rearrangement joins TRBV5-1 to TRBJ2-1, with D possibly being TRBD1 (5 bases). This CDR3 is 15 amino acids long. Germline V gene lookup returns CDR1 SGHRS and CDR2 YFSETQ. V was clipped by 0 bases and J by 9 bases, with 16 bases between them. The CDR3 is CASSLDRSYGIEQFF. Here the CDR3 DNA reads TGCGCCAGCAGCTTGGACAGGTCGTACGGTATTGAGCAGTTCTTC.

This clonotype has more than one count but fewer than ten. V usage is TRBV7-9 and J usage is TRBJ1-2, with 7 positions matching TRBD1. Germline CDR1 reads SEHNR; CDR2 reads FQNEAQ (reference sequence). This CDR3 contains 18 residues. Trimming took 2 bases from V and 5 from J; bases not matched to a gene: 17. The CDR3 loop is CASSLSAPKQGLGYGYTF. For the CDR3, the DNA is TGTGCCAGCAGCTTAAGCGCCCCCAAACAGGGGCTAGGGTATGGCTACACCTTC.

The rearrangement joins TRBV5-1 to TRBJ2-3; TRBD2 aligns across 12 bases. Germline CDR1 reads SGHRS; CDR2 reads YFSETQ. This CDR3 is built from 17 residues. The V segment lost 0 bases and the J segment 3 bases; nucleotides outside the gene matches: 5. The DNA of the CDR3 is TGCGCCAGCAGCTTGGGACTAGCGGGAGAGATAACAGATACGCAGTATTTT. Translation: CASSLGLAGEITDTQYF.

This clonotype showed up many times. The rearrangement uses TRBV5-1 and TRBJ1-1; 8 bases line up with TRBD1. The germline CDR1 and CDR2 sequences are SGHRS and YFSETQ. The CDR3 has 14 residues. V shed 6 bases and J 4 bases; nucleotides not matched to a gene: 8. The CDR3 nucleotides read TGCGCCAGCACCCCAGGGACAGGAACCACTGAAGCTTTCTTT. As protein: CASTPGTGTTEAFF.

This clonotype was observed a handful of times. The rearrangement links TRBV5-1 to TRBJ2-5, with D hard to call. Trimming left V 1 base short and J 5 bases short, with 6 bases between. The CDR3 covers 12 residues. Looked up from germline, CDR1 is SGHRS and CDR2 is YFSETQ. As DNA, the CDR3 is TGCGCCAGCAGCTTGAATCCGGAGACCCAGTACTTC. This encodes CASSLNPETQYF.

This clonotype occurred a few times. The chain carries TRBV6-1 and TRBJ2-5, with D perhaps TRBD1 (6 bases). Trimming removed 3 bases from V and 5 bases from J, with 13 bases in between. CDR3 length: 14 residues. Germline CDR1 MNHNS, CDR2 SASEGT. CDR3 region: CASSEGAGVETQYF. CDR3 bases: TGTGCCAGCAGTGAGGGGGCAGGGGTTGAGACCCAGTACTTC.

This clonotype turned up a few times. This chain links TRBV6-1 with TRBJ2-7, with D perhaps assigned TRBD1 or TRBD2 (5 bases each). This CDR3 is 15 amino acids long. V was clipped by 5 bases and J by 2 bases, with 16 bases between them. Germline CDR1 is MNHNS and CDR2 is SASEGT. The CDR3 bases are TGTGCCAGCAGTCGTTACCGGGACCGCGCCTACGAGCAGTACTTC. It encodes CASSRYRDRAYEQYF.